This T cell receptor beta chain is drawn from a study of cytomegalovirus exposure and HLA in healthy donors. The PCR ran on 60 Vbeta and 13 Jbeta primers. Using immunoSEQ multiplex PCR, the repertoire was profiled, and TCRdb retains in-frame clones only, with some absent. The table includes some 60,000 clones, 70% to 90% detected once. CDR1 and CDR2 (germline): ENHRY, SYGVKD. Losses at the gene ends were 1 base for V and 8 bases for J; bases not matched to a gene: 6. CDR3 length: 15 residues. The chain is built from TRBV10-3 and TRBJ2-1; 9 nucleotides line up with TRBD2. The sequenced sample consisted of PBMCs. This TCR derives from a man younger than 30 in good health and CMV-seronegative. This chain's CDR3 is CAISEFAGGRDEQFF. The CDR3 nucleotides are TGTGCCATCAGTGAGTTTGCGGGGGGGCGTGATGAGCAGTTCTTC.